The sequence of this T cell receptor beta chain was determined in a study of graft-versus-host responses after intestinal transplantation. Across the whole study: Recipients had multivisceral, liver-intestinal, or isolated intestinal transplants. Each recipient received anti-thymocyte globulin induction, then tacrolimus and steroids for approximately 3 years.

This clone was seen a single time. Antigen unknown. V gave up 0 bases and J gave up 4 bases; unmatched junction bases: 7. Germline assignment: CDR1 WSHSY and CDR2 SAAADI. This CDR3 is 17 amino acids long. The method was immunoSEQ multiplex PCR; TCRdb's version includes in-frame clones alone and lacks a portion of them. The table records approximately 75,000 clones, just under 95% of them present only once. The rearrangement links TRBV10-2 to TRBJ2-1; 9 nucleotides line up with TRBD2. The sample here was unstimulated CD8+ T cells sorted from spleen or lymph node cells, taken before intestinal transplant. This sequence originates from a human donor who received an intestinal transplant. This CDR3 reads CASSESAGGPPYNEQFF. The CDR3 DNA reads as TGCGCCAGCAGTGAGTCGGCGGGAGGGCCCCCTTACAATGAGCAGTTCTTC.